The 9 T cell receptor beta chains below come from one sample, sequenced in a study of CD8+CD57+ T cells in acquired aplastic anemia. The template used for profiling TCR beta VDJ and CDR3 was genomic DNA. MiXCR, run by TCRdb on the reads, gives a single entry per CDR3 protein. The table has a few hundred thousand distinct CDR3 sequences, roughly 53% seen once. By flow cytometry, patients selected for sequencing had shown an expansion of CD8+CD57+ cells. Sequenced input: sorted CD4+, CD8+, or CD8+CD57+ T cells (not recorded which) from PBMCs. The origin of the receptors is a human donor with aplastic anemia.

This clonotype was recorded many times. The chain has TRBV12-5 and TRBJ1-1; D remains unclear. From germline, CDR1 is LGHNT and CDR2 FRNRAP. V was trimmed by 1 base and J by 3 bases, leaving 3 bases between them. This CDR3 comprises 12 residues. CDR3 protein: CASGLEDTEAFF. CDR3 coding DNA: TGTGCTAGTGGTTTGGAAGACACTGAAGCTTTCTTT.

This clonotype has ten or more counts. The chain carries TRBV6-1 and TRBJ2-7; possible D gene TRBD1, 5 bases. Germline CDR1 reads MNHNS; CDR2 reads SASEGT. The ends were cut back, 7 bases at V and 3 bases at J, with 16 bases in the middle. CDR3 length: 14 amino acids. CDR3 nucleotide sequence: TGTGCCAGCAAGGGGTATCCGGCTGACTACGAGCAGTACTTC. Residues: CASKGYPADYEQYF.

The chain carries TRBV24-1 and TRBJ2-3, with 12 bases aligning to TRBD2. The CDR3 runs 17 residues. The junction had 5 bases not matched to a gene; V was cut back by 3 bases and J by 2 bases. The V gene's germline CDR1 is KGHDR and CDR2 SFDVKD. In DNA, the CDR3 is TGTGCCACCAGTGATCCCGGGACTAGCGGGTTCACAGATACGCAGTATTTT. Amino acids: CATSDPGTSGFTDTQYF.

This clonotype was seen more than once but under ten times. This sequence joins TRBV5-1 and TRBJ2-7; 15 nucleotides line up with TRBD2. This CDR3 is 18 amino acids long. The V gene end was trimmed by 4 bases and the J gene end by 0 bases; junction bases not matched to a gene: 8. Germline CDR1 and CDR2: SGHRS and YFSETQ. CDR3 sequence: CASSRGTSGGQLSYEQYF. In nucleotides, the CDR3 is TGCGCCAGCAGCCGGGGGACTAGCGGGGGGCAGCTCTCCTACGAGCAGTACTTC.

This clonotype has a handful of counts. The CDR3 carries no conserved terminal phenylalanine or tryptophan, so it likely arises from a read error. No DNA is shown, since the ends of the CDR3 on it are uncertain; the CDR3 is the one TCRdb lists. The rearrangement joins TRBV7-3 to TRBJ1-1; TRBD1, as called in the table, went unchecked against the DNA. Germline V gene sequence: CDR1 SGHTA, CDR2 FQGTGA. 9 amino acids form the CDR3, both terminal residues included. The CDR3 sequence: CASSYDSSL.

This clonotype was picked up many times. In DNA form, the CDR3 reads TGTGCCAGCACCAAAGAGGGGCGCGGCTATGGCTACACCTTC. Translated, it gives CASTKEGRGYGYTF. This chain joins TRBV12-3 or TRBV12-4 and TRBJ1-2; weak D call: TRBD1 (5 bases). The CDR3 is 14 residues long. V shed 7 bases and J shed 4 bases, with 16 bases lying between them.

This chain links TRBV19 with TRBJ1-1, with 7 positions matching TRBD1. The V segment lost 2 bases and the J segment 1 base; nucleotides outside the gene matches: 4. CDR1 is LNHDA, CDR2 SQIVND, per germline (reference sequence). This CDR3 contains 15 residues. The CDR3 protein is CASSISRTGNTEAFF. The CDR3 DNA reads TGTGCCAGTAGTATATCCAGGACAGGGAACACTGAAGCTTTCTTT.

The chain is built from TRBV24-1 and TRBJ2-1; the D is unclear. V lost 3 bases, J lost 2 bases, and 1 base lay in between. This CDR3 comprises 12 residues. The V gene's germline CDR1 is KGHDR and CDR2 SFDVKD. CDR3 in DNA: TGTGCCACCAGTGATACCTACAATGAGCAGTTCTTC. This translates into CATSDTYNEQFF.

The chain joins TRBV29-1 to TRBJ2-2; D is unresolved. Trimming shortened V by 4 bases and J by 6 bases, and 9 bases separated the two germline ends. CDR1 is SQVTM and CDR2 is ANQGSEA in the germline V gene. The CDR3 spans 12 residues. This chain's CDR3 is CSVVAVAGELFF. The CDR3 DNA reads TGCAGCGTTGTGGCAGTGGCCGGGGAGCTGTTTTTT.